A selection of T cell receptor beta chains follows, all from one sample in a study of cytomegalovirus exposure and HLA in healthy donors. TCRdb keeps only in-frame clones here, not all; method: immunoSEQ multiplex PCR. This repertoire shows about 180,000 clones, approximately 80% found once; its top ten account for 2% to 3%. The sequenced material came from PBMCs. The receptors stem from a male donor in good health and CMV-seronegative. Each CDR3 is given with its conserved first and last residue. D genes are given only for firm matches.

>TRBD2|TRBV6-5|TRBJ2-7
CASSYGTSGSYEQYF
TGTGCCAGCAGCTACGGGACTAGCGGTTCCTACGAGCAGTACTTC
>NA|TRBV7-8|TRBJ2-1
CASSLSWSRGEQFF
TGTGCCAGCAGCCTTAGCTGGAGCCGTGGTGAGCAGTTCTTC
>NA|TRBV5-1|TRBJ2-7
CASSYDRMVYEQYF
TGCGCCAGCAGCTACGACAGGATGGTGTACGAGCAGTACTTC
>NA|TRBV27|TRBJ1-3
CASSFLGPGNTIYF
TGTGCCAGCAGTTTTTTGGGGCCTGGAAACACCATATATTTT
>TRBD1|TRBV6-1|TRBJ2-7
CASSERTGGYEQYF
TGTGCCAGCAGTGAAAGGACAGGGGGCTACGAGCAGTACTTC
>TRBD2|TRBV29-1|TRBJ2-1
CTVPPGAGDEQFF
TGCACCGTGCCCCCTGGGGCGGGGGATGAGCAGTTCTTC
>NA|TRBV27|TRBJ2-1
CASRDGGPDSYNEQFF
TGTGCCAGCAGGGATGGTGGGCCGGACTCCTACAATGAGCAGTTCTTC
>TRBD2|TRBV13|TRBJ2-2
CASRSGLAGGTGELFF
TGTGCCAGCAGAAGTGGACTAGCGGGGGGAACCGGGGAGCTGTTTTTT
>NA|TRBV2|TRBJ2-3
CASGVSRADTQYF
TGTGCCAGCGGGGTCTCCAGGGCCGATACGCAGTATTTT
>TRBD1|TRBV29-1|TRBJ1-5
CSVRGQGSNQPQHF
TGCAGCGTTAGGGGGCAAGGGAGCAATCAGCCCCAGCATTTT
>NA|TRBV6-5|TRBJ2-3
CASSSPQVSGDTQYF
TGTGCCAGCAGTTCACCTCAGGTTTCAGGAGATACGCAGTATTTT
>TRBD1|TRBV9|TRBJ2-5
CASSVRTGGTQYF
TGTGCCAGCAGCGTAAGGACAGGGGGGACCCAGTACTTC
>TRBD2|TRBV9|TRBJ2-2
CASSVTSGTSYTGELFF
TGTGCCAGCAGCGTAACTAGCGGGACTTCTTACACCGGGGAGCTGTTTTTT
>TRBD1|TRBV5-6|TRBJ2-5
CASSWTGQGRETQYF
TGTGCCAGCAGCTGGACGGGACAGGGGAGAGAGACCCAGTACTTC
>NA|TRBV21-1|TRBJ2-2
CASSKRSDRAKRAGELFF
TGTGCCAGCAGCAAGCGGTCGGACAGGGCCAAACGGGCCGGGGAGCTGTTTTTT